This T cell receptor (beta chain) appears in the sequencing data of a study of blood T cell repertoires in COVID-19. Study-wide context: COVID-19 samples, acute and convalescent, were from the United States, Italy and Spain.

Measured with immunoSEQ multiplex PCR; TCRdb has only the in-frame clones, and not every one. The sample contains roughly 300,000 clones, around nine tenths of which appear only once. Recovery among Cohort 3 donors was established by two negative PCRs, clearance, or symptom resolution. The CDR3 is made up of 14 amino acids. V was clipped by 5 bases and J by 6 bases, with 13 bases between them. In germline, CDR1 is KGHDR, CDR2 SFDVKD. The receptor was derived from a woman under 40 who had recovered from COVID-19. Sequencing was done on a sample of PBMCs or T cells enriched from blood (not recorded which). V gene TRBV24-1 combines with J gene TRBJ1-5, with D possibly matching TRBD1 (6 bases). CDR3 DNA: TGTGCCACCAGTGGGCCAGGGGTTCCTCAGCCCCAGCATTTT. Protein product: CATSGPGVPQPQHF.